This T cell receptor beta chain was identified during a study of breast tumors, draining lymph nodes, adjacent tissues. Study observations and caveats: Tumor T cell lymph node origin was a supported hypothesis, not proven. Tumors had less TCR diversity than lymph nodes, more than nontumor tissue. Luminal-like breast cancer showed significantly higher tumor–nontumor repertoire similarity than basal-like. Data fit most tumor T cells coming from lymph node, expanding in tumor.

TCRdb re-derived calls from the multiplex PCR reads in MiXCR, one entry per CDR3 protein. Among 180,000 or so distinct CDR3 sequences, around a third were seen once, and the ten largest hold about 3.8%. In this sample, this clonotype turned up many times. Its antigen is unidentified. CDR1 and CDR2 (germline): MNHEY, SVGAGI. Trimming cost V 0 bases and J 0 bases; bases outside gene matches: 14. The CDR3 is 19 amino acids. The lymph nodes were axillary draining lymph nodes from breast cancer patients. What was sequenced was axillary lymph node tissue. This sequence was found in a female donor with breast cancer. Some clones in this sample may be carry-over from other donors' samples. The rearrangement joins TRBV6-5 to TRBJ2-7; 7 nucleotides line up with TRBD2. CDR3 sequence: CASSYSAAMRGRDSYEQYF. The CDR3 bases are TGTGCCAGCAGTTACTCGGCAGCGATGCGGGGGAGGGACTCCTACGAGCAGTACTTC.